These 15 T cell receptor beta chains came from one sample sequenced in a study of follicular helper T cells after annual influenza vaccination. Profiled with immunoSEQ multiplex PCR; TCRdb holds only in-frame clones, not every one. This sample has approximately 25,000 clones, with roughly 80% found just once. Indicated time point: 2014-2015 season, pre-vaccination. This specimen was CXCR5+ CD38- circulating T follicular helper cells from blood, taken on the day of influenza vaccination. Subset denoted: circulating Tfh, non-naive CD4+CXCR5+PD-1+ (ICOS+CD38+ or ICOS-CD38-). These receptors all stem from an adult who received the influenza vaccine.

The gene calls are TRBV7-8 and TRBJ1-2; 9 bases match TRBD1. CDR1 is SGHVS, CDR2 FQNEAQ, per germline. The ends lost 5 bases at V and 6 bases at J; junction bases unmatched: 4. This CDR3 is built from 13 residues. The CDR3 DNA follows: TGTGCCAGCAGCCGGGACAGGGTTGATGGCTACACCTTC. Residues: CASSRDRVDGYTF.

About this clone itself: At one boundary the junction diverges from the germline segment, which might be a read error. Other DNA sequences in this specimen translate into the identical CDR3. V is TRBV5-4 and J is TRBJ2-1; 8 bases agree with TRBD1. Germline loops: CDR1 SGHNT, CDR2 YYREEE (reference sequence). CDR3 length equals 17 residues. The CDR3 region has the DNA TGCGCCAGCAGCCGATTCGACAGGGGACAATCCTACAATGAGCAGTTCTTC. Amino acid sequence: CASSRFDRGQSYNEQFF. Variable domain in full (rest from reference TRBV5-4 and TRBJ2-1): ETGVTQSPTHLIKTRGQQVTLRCSSQSGHNTVSWYQQALGQGPQFIFQYYREEENGRGNFPPRFSGLQFPNYSSELNVNALELDDSALYLCASSRFDRGQSYNEQFFGPGTRLTVL.

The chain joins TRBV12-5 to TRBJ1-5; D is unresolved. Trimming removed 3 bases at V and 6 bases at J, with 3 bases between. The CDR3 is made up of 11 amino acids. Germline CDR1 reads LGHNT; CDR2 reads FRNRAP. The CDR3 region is CASGFGQPQHF. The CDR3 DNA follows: TGTGCTAGTGGTTTCGGTCAGCCCCAGCATTTT. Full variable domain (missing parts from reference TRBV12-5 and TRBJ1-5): DARVTQTPRHKVTEMGQEVTMRCQPILGHNTVFWYRQTMMQGLELLAYFRNRAPLDDSGMPKDRFSAEMPDATLATLKIQPSEPRDSAVYFCASGFGQPQHFGDGTRLSIL.

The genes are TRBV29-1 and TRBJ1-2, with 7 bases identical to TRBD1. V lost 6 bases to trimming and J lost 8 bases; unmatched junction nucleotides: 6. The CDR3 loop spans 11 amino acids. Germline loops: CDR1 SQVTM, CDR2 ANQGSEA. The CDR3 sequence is CSVDDREGYTF. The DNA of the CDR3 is TGCAGCGTCGATGACAGGGAAGGCTACACCTTC.

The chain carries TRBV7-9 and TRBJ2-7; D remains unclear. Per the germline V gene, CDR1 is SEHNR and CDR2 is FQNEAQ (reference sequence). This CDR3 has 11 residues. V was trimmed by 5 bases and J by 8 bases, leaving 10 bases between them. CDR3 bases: TGTGCCAGCAGCCCACAGTATCAGCAGTACTTC. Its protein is CASSPQYQQYF.

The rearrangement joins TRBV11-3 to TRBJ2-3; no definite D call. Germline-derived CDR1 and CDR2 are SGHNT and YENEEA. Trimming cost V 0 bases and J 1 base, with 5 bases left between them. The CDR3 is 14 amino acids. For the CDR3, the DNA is TGTGCCAGCAGCTTAGACCGGGGCACAGATACGCAGTATTTT. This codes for CASSLDRGTDTQYF.

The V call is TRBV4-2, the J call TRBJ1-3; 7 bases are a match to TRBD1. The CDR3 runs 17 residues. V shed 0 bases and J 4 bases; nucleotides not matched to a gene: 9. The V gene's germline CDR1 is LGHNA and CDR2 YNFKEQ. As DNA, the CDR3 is TGTGCCAGCAGCCAAGAAGGGGGCAGGGGATCGGGAAACACCATATATTTT. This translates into CASSQEGGRGSGNTIYF.

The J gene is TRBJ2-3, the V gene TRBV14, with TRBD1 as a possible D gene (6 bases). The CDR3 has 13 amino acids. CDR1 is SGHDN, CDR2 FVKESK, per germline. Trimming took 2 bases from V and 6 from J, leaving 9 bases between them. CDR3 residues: CASSQQGMDTQYF. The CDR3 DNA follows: TGTGCCAGCAGCCAACAGGGGATGGATACGCAGTATTTT.

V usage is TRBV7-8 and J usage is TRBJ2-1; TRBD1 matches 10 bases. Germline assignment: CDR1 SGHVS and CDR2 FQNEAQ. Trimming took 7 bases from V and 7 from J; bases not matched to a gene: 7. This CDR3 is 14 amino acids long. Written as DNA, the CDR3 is TGTGCCAGCAAATCGACAGGGGGCGGGAATGAGCAGTTCTTC. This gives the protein CASKSTGGGNEQFF.

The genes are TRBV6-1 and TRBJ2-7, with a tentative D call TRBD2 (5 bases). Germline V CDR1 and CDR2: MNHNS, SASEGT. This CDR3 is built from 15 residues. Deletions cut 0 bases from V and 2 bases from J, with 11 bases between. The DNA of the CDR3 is TGTGCCAGCAGTGAAGCGGCCGGGAAAACCTACGAGCAGTACTTC. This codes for CASSEAAGKTYEQYF.

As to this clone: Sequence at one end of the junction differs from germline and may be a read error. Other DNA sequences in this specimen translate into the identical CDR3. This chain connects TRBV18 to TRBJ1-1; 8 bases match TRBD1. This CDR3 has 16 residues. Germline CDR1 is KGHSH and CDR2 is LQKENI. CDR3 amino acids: CASSPGDRLMNTEAFF. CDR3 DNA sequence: TGTGCCAGCTCACCAGGGGACAGGTTAATGAACACTGAGGCTTTCTTT.

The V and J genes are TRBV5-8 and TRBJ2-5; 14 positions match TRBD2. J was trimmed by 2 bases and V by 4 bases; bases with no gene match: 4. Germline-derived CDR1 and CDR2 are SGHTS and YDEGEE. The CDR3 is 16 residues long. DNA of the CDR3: TGTGCCAGCAGCCCGGGACTAGCGGGGGCACAAGAGACCCAGTACTTC. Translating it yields CASSPGLAGAQETQYF.

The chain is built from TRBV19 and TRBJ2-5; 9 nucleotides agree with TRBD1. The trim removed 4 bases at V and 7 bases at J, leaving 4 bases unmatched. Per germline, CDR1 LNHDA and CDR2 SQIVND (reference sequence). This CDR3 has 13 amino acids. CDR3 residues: CASSNRGHGTQYF. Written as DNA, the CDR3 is TGTGCCAGTAGTAACAGGGGGCATGGGACCCAGTACTTC.

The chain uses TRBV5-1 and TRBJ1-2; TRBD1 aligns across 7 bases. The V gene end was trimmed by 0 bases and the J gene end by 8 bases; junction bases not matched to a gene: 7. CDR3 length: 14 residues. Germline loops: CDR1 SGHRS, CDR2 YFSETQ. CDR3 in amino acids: CASSLGDREEGYTF. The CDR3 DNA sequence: TGCGCCAGCAGCTTGGGAGACAGGGAGGAGGGCTACACCTTC.

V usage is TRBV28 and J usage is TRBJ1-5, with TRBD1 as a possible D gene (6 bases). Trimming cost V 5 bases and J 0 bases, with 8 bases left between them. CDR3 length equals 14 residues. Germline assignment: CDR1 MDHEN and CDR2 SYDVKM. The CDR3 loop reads CASSRGGSNQPQHF. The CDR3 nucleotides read TGTGCCAGCAGTCGAGGGGGTAGCAATCAGCCCCAGCATTTT.